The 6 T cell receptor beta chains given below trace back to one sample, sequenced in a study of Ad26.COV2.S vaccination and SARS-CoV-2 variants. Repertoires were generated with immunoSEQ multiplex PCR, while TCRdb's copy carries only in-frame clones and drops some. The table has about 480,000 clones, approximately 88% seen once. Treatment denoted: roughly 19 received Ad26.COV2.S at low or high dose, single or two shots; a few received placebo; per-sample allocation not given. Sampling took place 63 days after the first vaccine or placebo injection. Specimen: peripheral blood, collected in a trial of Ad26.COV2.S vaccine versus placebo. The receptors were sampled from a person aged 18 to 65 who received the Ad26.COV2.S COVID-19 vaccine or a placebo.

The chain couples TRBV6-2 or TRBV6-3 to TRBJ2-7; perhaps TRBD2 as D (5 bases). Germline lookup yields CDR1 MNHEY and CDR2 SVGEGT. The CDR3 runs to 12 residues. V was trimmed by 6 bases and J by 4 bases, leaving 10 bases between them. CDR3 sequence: CASSNSEYEQYF. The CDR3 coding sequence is TGTGCCAGCAGCAATAGCGAGTACGAGCAGTACTTC.

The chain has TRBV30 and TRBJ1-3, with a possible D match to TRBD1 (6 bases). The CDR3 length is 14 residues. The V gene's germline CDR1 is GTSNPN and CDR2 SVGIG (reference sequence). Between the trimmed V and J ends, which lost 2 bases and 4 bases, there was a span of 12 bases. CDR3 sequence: CAWSPGHLGNTIYF. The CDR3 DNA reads TGTGCCTGGAGTCCGGGACACTTAGGAAACACCATATATTTT.

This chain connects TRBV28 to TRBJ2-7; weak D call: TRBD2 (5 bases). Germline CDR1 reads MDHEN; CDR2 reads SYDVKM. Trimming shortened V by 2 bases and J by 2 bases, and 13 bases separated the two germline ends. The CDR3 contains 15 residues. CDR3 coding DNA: TGTGCCAGCAGTTTAATCGGCGGGCTCGCCTACGAGCAGTACTTC. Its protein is CASSLIGGLAYEQYF.

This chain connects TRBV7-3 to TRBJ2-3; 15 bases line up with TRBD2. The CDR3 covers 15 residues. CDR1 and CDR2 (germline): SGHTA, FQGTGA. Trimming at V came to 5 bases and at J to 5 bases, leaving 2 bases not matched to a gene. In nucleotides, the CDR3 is TGTGCCAGCAGCCGGACTAGCGGGAGGGTAGATACGCAGTATTTT. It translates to CASSRTSGRVDTQYF.

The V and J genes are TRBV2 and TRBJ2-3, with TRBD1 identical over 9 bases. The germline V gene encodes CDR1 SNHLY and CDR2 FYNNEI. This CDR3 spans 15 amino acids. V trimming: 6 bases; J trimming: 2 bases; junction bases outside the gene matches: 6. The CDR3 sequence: CASSGGTGYTDTQYF. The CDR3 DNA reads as TGTGCCAGCAGCGGCGGGACAGGGTACACAGATACGCAGTATTTT.

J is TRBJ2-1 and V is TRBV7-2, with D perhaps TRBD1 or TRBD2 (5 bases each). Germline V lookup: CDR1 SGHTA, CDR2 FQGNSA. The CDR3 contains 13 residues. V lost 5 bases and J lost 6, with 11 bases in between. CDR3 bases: TGTGCCAGCAGCCAGGGACCCCTCAATGAGCAGTTCTTC. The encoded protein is CASSQGPLNEQFF. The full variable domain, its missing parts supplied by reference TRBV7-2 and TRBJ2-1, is GAGVSQSPSNKVTEKGKDVELRCDPISGHTALYWYRQSLGQGLEFLIYFQGNSAPDKSGLPSDRFSAERTGGSVSTLTIQRTQQEDSAVYLCASSQGPLNEQFFGPGTRLTVL.